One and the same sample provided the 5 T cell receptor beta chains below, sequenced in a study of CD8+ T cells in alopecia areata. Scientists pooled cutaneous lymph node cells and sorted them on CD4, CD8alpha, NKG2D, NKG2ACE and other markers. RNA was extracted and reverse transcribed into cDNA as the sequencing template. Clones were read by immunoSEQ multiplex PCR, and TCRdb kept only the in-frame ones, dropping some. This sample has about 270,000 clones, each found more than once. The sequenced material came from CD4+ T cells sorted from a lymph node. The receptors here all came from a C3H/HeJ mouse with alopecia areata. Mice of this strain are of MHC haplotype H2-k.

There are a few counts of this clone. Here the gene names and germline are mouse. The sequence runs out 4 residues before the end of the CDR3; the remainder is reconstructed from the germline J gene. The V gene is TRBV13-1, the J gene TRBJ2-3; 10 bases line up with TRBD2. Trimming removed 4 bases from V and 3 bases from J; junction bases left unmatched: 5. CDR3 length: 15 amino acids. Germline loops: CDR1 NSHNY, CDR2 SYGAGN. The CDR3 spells CASSTWGGAAETLYF. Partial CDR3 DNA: TGTGCCAGCAGTACCTGGGGGGGCGCGGCAGAA.

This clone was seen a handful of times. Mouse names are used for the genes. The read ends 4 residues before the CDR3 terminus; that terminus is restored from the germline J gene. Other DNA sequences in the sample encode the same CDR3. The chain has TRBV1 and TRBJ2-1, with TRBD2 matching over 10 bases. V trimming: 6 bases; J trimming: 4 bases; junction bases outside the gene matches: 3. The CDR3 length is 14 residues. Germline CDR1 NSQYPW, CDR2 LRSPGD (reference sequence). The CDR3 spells CTCSAGGAYAEQFF. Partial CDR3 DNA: TGCACCTGCAGCGCTGGGGGGGCTTATGCT.

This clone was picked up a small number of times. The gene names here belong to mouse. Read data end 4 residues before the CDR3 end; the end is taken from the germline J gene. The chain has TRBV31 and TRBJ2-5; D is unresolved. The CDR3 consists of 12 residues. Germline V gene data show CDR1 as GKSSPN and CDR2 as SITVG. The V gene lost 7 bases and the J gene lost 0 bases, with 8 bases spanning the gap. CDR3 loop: CAYDNNQDTQYF. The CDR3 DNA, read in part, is TGTGCCTACGACAATAACCAAGAC. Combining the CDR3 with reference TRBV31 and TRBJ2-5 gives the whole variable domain AQTIHQWPVAEIKAVGSPLSLGCTIKGKSSPNLYWYWQATGGTLQQLFYSITVGQVESVVQLNLSASRPKDDQFILSTEKLLLSHSGFYLCAYDNNQDTQYFGPGTRLLVL.

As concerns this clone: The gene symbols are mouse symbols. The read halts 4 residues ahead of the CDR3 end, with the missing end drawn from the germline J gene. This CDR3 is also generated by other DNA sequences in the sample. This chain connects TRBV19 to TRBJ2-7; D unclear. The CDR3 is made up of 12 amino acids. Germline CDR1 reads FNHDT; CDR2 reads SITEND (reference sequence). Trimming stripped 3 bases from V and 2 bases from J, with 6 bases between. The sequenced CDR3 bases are TGTGCCAGCAGTAGACACCCCTAT. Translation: CASSRHPY. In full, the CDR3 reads CASSRHPYEQYF.

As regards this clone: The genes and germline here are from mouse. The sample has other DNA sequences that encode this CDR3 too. The DNA read from the CDR3 is TGTGCCAGCTCTCTCGCAGGGGGCAACACCGGG. Translation: CASSLAGGNTG. Given in full, the CDR3 is CASSLAGGNTGQLYF. This chain joins TRBV12-1 and TRBJ2-2; 8 bases are a match to TRBD1. The read ends 4 residues before the CDR3 terminus; that terminus is restored from the germline J gene. V was pared by 0 bases and J by 2 bases, with 1 base of the junction left unmatched. From germline, CDR1 is SGHSN and CDR2 HYEKVE. This CDR3 is 15 amino acids long.